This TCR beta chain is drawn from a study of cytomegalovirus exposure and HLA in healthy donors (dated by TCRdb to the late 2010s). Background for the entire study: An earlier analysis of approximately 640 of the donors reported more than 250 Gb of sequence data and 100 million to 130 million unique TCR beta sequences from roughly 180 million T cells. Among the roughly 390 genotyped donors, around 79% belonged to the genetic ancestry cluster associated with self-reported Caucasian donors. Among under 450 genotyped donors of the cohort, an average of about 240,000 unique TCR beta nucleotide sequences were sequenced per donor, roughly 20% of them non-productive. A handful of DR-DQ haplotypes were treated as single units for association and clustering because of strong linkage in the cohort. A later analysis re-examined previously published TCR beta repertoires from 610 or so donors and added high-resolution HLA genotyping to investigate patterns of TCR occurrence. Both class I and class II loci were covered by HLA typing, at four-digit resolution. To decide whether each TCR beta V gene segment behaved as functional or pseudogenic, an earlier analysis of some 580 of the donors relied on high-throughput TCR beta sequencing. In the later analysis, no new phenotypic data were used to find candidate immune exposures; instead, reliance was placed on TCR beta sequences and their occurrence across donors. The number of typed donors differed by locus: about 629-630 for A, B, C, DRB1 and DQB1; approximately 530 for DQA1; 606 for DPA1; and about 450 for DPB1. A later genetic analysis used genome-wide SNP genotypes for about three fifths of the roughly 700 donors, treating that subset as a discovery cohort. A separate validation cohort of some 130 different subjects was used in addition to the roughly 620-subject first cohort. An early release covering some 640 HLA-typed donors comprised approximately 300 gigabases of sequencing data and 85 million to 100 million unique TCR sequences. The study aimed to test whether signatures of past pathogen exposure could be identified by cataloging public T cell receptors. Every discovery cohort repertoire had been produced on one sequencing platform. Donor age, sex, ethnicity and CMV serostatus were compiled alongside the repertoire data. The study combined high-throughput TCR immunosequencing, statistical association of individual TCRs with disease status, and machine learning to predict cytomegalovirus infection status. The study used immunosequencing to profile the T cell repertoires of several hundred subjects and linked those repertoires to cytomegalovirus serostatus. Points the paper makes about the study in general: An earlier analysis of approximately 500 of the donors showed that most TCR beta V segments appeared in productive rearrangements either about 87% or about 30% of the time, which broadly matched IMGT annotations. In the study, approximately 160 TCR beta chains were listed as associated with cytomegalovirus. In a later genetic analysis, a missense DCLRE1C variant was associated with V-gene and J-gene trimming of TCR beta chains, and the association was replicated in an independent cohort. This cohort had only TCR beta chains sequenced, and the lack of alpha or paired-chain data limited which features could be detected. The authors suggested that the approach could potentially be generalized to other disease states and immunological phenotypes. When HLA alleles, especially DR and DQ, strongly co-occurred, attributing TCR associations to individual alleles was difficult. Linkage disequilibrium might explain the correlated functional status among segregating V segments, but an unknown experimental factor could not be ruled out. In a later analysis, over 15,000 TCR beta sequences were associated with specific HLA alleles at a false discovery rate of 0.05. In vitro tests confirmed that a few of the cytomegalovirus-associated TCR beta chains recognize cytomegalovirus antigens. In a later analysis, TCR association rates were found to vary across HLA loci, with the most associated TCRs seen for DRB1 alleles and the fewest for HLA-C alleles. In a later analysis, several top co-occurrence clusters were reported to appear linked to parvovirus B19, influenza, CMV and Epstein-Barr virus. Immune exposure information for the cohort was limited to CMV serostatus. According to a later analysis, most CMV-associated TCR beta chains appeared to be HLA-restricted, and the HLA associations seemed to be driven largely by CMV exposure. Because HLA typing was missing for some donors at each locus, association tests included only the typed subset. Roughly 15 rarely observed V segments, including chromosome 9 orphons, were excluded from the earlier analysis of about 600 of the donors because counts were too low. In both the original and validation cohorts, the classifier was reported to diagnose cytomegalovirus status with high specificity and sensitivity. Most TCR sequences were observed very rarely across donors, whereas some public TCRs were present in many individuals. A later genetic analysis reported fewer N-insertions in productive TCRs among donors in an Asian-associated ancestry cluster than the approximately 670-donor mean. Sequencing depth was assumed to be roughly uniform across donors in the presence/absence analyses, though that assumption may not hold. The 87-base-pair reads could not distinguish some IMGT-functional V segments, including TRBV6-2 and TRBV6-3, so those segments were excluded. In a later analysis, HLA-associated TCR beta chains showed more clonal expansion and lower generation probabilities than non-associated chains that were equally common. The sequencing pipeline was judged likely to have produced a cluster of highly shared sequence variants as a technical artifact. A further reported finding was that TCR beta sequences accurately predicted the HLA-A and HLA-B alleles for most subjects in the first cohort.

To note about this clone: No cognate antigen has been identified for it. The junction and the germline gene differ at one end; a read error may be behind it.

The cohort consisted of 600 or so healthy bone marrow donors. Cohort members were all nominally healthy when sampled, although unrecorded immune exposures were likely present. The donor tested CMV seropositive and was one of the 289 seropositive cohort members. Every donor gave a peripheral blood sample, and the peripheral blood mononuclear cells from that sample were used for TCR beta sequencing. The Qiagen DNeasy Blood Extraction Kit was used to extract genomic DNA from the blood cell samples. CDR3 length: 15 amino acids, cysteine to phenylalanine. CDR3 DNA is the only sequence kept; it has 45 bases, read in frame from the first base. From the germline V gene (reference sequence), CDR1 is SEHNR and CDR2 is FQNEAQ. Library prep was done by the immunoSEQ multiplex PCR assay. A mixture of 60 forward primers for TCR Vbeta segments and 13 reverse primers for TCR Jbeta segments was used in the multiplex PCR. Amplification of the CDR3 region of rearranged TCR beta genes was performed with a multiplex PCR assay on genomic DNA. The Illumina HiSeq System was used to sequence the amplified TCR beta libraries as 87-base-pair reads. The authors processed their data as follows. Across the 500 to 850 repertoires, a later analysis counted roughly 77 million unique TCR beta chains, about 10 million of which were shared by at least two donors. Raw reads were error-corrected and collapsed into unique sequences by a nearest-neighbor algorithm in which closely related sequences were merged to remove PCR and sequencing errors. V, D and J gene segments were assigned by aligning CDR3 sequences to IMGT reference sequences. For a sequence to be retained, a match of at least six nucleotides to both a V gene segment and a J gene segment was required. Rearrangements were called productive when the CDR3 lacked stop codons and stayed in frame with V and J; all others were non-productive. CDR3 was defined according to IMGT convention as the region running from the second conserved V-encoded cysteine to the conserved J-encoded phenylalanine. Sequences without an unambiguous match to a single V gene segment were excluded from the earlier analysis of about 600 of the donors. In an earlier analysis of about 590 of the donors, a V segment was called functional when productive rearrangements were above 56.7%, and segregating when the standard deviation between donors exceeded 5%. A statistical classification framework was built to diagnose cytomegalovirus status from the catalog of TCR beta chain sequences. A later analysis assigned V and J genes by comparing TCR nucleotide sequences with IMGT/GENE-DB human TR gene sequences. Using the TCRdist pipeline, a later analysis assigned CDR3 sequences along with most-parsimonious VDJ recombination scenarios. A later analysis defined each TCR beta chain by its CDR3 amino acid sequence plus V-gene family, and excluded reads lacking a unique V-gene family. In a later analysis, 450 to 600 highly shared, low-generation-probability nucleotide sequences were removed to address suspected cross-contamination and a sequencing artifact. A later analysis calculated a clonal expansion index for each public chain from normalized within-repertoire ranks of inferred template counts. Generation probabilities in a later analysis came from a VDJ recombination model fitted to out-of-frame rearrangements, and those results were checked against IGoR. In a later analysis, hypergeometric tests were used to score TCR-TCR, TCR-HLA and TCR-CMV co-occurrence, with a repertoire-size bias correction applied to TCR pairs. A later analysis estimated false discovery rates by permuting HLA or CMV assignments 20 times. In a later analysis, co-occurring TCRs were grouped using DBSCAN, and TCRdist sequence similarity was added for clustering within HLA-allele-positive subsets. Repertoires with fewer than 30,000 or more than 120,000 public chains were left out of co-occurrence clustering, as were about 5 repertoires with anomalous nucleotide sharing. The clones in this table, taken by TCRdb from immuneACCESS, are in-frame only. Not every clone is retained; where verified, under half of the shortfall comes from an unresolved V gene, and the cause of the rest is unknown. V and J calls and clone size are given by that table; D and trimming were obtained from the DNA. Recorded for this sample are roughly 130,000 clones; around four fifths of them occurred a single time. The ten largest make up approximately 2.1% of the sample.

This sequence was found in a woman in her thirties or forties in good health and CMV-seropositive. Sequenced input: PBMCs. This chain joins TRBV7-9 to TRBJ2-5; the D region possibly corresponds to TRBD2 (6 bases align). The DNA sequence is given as TGTGCCAGCAGCCGGGGCCCCGGGGGTCAAGGGACCCAGTACTTC. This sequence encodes CASSRGPGGQGTQYF. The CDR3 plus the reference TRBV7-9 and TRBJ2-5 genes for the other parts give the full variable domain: DTGVSQNPRHKITKRGQNVTFRCDPISEHNRLYWYRQTLGQGPEFLTYFQNEAQLEKSRLLSDRFSAERPKGSFSTLEIQRTEQGDSAMYLCASSRGPGGQGTQYFGPGTRLLVL.